The source of this TCR beta chain is a study of cytomegalovirus exposure and HLA in healthy donors. Profiled with immunoSEQ multiplex PCR; TCRdb holds only in-frame clones, not every one. There are some 140,000 clones in the sample; nearly 90% occur only once, and 9% lies in the top ten. From germline, CDR1 is MNHEY and CDR2 SVGAGI. The CDR3 runs to 12 residues. The V end was cut by 6 bases, the J end by 6 bases, with 11 bases between. This receptor was identified in a woman aged 18-29 years in good health and CMV-seropositive. Sequencing input: PBMCs. The J gene is TRBJ1-2, the V gene TRBV6-5; D is perhaps TRBD1 (5 bases). CDR3 residues: CASSRIGDGYTF. CDR3 in DNA: TGTGCCAGCAGCAGGATAGGGGATGGCTACACCTTC.